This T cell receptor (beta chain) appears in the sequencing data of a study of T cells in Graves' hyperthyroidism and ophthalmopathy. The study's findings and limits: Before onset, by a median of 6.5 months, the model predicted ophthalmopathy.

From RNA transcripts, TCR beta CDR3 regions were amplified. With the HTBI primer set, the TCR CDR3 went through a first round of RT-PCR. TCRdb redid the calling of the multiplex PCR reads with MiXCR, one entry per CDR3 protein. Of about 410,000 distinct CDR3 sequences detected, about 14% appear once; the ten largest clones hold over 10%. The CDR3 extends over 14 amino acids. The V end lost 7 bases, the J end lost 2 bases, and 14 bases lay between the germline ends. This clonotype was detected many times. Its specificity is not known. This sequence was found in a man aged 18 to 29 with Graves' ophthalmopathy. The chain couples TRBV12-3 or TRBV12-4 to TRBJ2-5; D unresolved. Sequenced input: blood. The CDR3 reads CASTSRAIQETQYF. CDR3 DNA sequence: TGTGCCAGCACCTCTCGGGCTATACAAGAGACCCAGTACTTC.